This TCR beta chain was captured in a study of shared clonotypes between healthy human individuals. Overall study: Three plates were used per donor for CD4 naive, three for CD4 memory, two for CD8 naive and one for CD8 memory.

Trimming removed 6 bases from V and 5 bases from J; junction bases left unmatched: 12. CDR3 length: 15 amino acids. Germline CDR1 MNHEY, CDR2 SMNVEV (reference sequence). Study conclusions and caveats: It was the non-shared clonotypes that had lower generation probabilities than clonotypes shared by all four donors.

CD45RO-negative, CCR7-positively selected cells formed the naive CD8 fraction, excluding terminally differentiated effector memory CD45RA+ cells. This table comes from immunoSEQ multiplex PCR, and its TCRdb copy is limited to in-frame clones, with some not included. This sample has over 2,000,000 clones, with about 94% found just once. Notes on this clone: Its target is not known.

This chain connects TRBV27 to TRBJ2-5; 7 nucleotides line up with TRBD1. The sequenced material came from naive CD8+ T cells from PBMCs. The TCR sequence derives from a man in his late teens or twenties in good health. Some clones in this sample may be carry-over from other donors' samples. The CDR3 spells CASSPAKGAGETQYF. DNA for the CDR3: TGTGCCAGCAGCCCTGCGAAGGGGGCCGGGGAGACCCAGTACTTC.